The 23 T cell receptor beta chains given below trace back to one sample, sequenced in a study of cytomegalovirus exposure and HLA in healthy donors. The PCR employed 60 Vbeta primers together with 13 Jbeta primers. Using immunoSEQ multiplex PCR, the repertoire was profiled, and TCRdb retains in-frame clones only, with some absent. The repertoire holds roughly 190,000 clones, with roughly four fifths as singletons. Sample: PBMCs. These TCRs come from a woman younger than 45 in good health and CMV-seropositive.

The CDR3 DNA reads TGTGCCAGCTGCCAGACAGGAACTAGCACAGATACGCAGTATTTT. Encoded protein: CASCQTGTSTDTQYF. The rearrangement links TRBV9 to TRBJ2-3, with a weak D call TRBD1 (6 bases). This CDR3 spans 15 amino acids. V was cut by 7 bases and J by 0 bases, with 15 bases left in between. Germline CDR1 and CDR2: SGDLS and YYNGEE.

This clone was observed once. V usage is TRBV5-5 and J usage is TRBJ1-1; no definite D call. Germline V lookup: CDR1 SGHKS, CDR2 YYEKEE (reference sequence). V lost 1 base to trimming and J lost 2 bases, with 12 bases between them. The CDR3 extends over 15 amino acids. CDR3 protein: CASSLNVVTNTEAFF. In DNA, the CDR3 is TGTGCCAGCAGCTTGAACGTGGTTACAAACACTGAAGCTTTCTTT.

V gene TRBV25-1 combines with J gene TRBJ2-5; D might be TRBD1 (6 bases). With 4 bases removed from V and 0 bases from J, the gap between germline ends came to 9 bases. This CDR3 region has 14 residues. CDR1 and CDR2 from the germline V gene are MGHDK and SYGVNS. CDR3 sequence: CASSVGTHQETQYF. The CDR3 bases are TGTGCCAGCAGTGTTGGGACACACCAAGAGACCCAGTACTTC.

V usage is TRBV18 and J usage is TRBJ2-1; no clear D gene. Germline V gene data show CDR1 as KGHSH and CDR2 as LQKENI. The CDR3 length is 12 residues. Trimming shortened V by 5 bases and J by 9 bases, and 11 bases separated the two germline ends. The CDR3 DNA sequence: TGTGCCAGCTCAACTTCTGTCCGTGAGCAGTTCTTC. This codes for CASSTSVREQFF.

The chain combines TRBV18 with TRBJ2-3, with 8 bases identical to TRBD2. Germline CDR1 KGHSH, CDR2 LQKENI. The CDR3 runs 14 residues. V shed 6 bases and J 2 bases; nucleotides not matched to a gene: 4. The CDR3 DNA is TGTGCCAGCTCTTCGGGGGGGCTCACAGATACGCAGTATTTT. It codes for CASSSGGLTDTQYF.

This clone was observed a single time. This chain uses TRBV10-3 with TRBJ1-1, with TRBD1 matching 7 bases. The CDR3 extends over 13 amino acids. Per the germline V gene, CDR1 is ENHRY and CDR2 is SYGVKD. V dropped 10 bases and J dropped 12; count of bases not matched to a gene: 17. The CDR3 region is CATQRTLGQLPFF. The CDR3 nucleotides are TGTGCCACCCAACGGACATTGGGACAGCTTCCTTTCTTT.

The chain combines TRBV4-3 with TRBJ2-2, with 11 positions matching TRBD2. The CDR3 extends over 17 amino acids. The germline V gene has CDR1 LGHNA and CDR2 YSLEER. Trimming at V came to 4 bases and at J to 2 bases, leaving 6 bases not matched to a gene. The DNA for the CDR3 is TGCGCCAGCAGCCGCTCGACTAGCGGGGTCAACACCGGGGAGCTGTTTTTT. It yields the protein CASSRSTSGVNTGELFF.

The CDR3 loop is CASSYTGTGGITEAFF. CDR3 bases: TGTGCCAGCAGTTACACAGGGACAGGGGGCATCACTGAAGCTTTCTTT. The J gene is TRBJ1-1, the V gene TRBV6-5, with 12 bases aligning to TRBD1. Per germline, CDR1 MNHEY and CDR2 SVGAGI. V gave up 2 bases and J gave up 4 bases; unmatched junction bases: 5. This CDR3 has 16 residues.

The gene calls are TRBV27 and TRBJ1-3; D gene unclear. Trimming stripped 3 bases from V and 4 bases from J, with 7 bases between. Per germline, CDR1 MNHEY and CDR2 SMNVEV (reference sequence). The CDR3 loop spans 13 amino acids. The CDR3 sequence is CASSFSRGNTIYF. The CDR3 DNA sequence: TGTGCCAGCAGTTTTTCGCGCGGAAACACCATATATTTT.

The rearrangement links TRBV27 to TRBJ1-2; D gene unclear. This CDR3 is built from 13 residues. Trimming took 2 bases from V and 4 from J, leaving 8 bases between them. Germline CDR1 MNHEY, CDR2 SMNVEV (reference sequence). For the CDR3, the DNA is TGTGCCAGCAGTTTAAGACTCTCCTATGGCTACACCTTC. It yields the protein CASSLRLSYGYTF.

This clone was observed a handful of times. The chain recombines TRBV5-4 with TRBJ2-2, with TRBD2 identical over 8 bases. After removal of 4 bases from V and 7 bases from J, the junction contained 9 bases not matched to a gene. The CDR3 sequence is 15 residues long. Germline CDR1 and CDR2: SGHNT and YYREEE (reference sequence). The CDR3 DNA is TGTGCCAGCAGCCTTACTCCGCGGGAGGACGGGGAGCTGTTTTTT. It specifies CASSLTPREDGELFF.

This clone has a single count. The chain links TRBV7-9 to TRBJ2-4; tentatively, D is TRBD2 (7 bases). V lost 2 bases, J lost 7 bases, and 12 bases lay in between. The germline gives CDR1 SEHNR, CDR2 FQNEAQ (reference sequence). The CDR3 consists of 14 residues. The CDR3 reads CASSLRGGGNIQYF. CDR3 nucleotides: TGTGCCAGCAGCTTAAGGGGGGGCGGGAACATTCAGTACTTC. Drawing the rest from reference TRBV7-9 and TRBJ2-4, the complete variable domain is DTGVSQNPRHKITKRGQNVTFRCDPISEHNRLYWYRQTLGQGPEFLTYFQNEAQLEKSRLLSDRFSAERPKGSFSTLEIQRTEQGDSAMYLCASSLRGGGNIQYFGAGTRLSVL.

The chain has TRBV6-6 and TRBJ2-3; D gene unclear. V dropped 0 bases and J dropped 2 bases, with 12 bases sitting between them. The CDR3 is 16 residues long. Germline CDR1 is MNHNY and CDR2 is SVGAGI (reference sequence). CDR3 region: CASSYSRTAPTDTQYF. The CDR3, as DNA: TGTGCCAGCAGTTACTCCCGCACTGCCCCCACAGATACGCAGTATTTT.

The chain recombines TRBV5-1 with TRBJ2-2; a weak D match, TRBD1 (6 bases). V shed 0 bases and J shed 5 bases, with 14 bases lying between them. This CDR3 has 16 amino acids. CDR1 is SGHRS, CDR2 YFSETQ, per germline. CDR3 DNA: TGCGCCAGCAGCTTGGCTCTGGACAGTGGGACCGGGGAGCTGTTTTTT. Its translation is CASSLALDSGTGELFF.

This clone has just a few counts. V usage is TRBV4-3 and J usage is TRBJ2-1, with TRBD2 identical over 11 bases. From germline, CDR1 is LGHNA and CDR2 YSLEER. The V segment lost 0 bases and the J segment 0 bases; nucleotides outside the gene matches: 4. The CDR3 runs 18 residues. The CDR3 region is CASSQDPTSGSSYNEQFF. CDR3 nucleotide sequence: TGCGCCAGCAGCCAAGACCCAACTAGCGGGAGCTCCTACAATGAGCAGTTCTTC.

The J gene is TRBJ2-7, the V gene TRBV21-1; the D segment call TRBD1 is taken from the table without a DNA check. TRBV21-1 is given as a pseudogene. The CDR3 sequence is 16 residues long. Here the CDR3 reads CASSRSGTGKFYEQYF. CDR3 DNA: TGTGCCAGCAGCAGATCCGGGACAGGGAAGTTCTACGAGCAGTACTTC.

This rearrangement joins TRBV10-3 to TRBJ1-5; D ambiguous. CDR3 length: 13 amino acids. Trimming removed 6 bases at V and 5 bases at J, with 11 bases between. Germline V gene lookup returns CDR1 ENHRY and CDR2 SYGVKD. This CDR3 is CAIRAGLDQPQHF. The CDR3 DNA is TGTGCCATCAGGGCAGGTCTCGATCAGCCCCAGCATTTT.

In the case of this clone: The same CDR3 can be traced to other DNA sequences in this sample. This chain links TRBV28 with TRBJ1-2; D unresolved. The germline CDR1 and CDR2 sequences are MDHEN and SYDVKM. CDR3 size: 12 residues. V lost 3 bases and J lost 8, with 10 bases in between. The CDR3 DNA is TGTGCCAGCAGTTTGGAGGGTTACGGCTACACCTTC. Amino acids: CASSLEGYGYTF.

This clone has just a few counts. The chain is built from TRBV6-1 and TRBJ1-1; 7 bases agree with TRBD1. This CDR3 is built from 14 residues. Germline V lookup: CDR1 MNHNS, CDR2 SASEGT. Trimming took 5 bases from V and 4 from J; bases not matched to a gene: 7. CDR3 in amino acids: CASSSTGLGTEAFF. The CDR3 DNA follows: TGTGCCAGCAGTTCGACAGGGTTGGGCACTGAAGCTTTCTTT.

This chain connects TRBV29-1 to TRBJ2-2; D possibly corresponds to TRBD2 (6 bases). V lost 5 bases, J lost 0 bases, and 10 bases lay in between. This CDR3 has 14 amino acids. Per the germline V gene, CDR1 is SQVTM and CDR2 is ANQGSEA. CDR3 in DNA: TGCAGCGTTCGAGGGAGGACGAACACCGGGGAGCTGTTTTTT. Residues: CSVRGRTNTGELFF.

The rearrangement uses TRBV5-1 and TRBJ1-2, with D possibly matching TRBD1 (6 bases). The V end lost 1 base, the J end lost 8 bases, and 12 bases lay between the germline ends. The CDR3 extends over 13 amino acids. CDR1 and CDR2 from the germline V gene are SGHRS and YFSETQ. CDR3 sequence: CASSLSGEEGYTF. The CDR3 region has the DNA TGCGCCAGCAGCTTGTCAGGGGAAGAAGGCTACACCTTC.

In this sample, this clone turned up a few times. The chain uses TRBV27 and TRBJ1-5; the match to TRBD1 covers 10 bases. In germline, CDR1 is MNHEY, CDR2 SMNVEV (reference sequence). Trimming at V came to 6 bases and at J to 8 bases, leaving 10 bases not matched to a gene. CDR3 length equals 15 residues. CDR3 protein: CASSHPPGQGKPQHF. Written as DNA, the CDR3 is TGTGCCAGCAGCCACCCTCCGGGACAGGGGAAGCCCCAGCATTTT.

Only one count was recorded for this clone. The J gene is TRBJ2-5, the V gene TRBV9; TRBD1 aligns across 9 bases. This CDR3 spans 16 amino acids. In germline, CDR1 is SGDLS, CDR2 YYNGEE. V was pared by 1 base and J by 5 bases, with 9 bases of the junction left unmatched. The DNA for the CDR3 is TGTGCCAGCAGCGTAACGCCGGGACAGGGTACCGAGACCCAGTACTTC. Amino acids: CASSVTPGQGTETQYF.